This TCR beta chain was identified during a study of blood T cell repertoires in COVID-19. Background on the study: The United States, Italy and Spain provided the acute and convalescent COVID-19 samples. Sources were T cells, B-cell-depleted T cells, or PBMCs; the material itself was cDNA or gDNA.

Trimming took off 0 bases at V and 0 bases at J, with 5 bases between the two ends. Germline V CDR1 and CDR2: LGHNA, YSLEER. The CDR3 sequence is 15 residues long. Original handling: How many nucleated cells were present was estimated from reference gene primer amplification. Sequenced by immunoSEQ multiplex PCR; TCRdb stores in-frame clones only, minus some. The V and J calls and clone size were taken over from that table, and D and trimming were inferred from the DNA. The data show 72,000 or so clones, roughly 81% seen once. This clonotype was sampled from a human donor in a cohort sampled during active COVID-19. The V and J genes are TRBV4-3 and TRBJ1-4; no clear D gene. Sequencing used peripheral blood. The CDR3 nucleotides read TGCGCCAGCAGCCAAGATAGTGCAACTAATGAAAAACTGTTTTTT. Its translation: CASSQDSATNEKLFF.